The sequence of this T cell receptor beta chain was determined in a study of control samples from healthy donors and cancer patients. Some clones are missing from TCRdb's copy, which holds only in-frame ones; the method was immunoSEQ multiplex PCR. This table has about 150,000 clones, 90% to 95% appearing once. This clone occurred once. CDR3 length: 12 amino acids. The germline V gene has CDR1 SQVTM and CDR2 ANQGSEA. V was pared by 7 bases and J by 5 bases, with 14 bases between. The source of this sequence is a woman younger than 35 in good health. The chain uses TRBV29-1 and TRBJ2-5; the D call may be TRBD1 or TRBD2 (7 bases each). The specimen was blood. CDR3 DNA: TGCAGCGGCTCTCAGGGGGGGGAGACCCAGTACTTC. Protein product: CSGSQGGETQYF.